The TCR beta chain described here comes from a study of read filtering for tumor transcriptome and immune sequencing. Deletions cut 3 bases from V and 6 bases from J, with 12 bases between. CDR3 length equals 12 residues. CDR1 and CDR2 from the germline V gene are DFQATT and SNEGSKA (reference sequence). Study-level results: The CD138-negative fraction was mixed bone marrow immune cells, not pure T cells.

This clonotype was counted ten times or more. The antigen remains undetermined. Molecular barcoded adaptors covering alpha/delta and beta/gamma chains were used on approximately 400 ng RNA. In TCRdb, the reads were re-called with MiXCR into one record per CDR3 protein. The sample contains about 63,000 distinct CDR3 sequences, about 14% of which appear only once. Sampling of bone marrow took place during active disease in every patient. The rearrangement uses TRBV20-1 and TRBJ2-7, with a weak D call TRBD2 (6 bases). The specimen was a population of CD138-negative cells sorted from bone marrow. This receptor was obtained from a donor over 35 with multiple myeloma. DNA of the CDR3: TGCAGTGCTAGTTGGCAGGGAGGCGAGCAGTACTTC. Protein product: CSASWQGGEQYF.